The next 10 T cell receptor beta chains were all read from a single sample in a study of T-cell reconstitution after alpha-beta-depleted transplantation in children. For TCRbeta, the library was prepared with unique molecular identifiers. TCRdb re-called the PCR reads with MiXCR, one entry per CDR3 protein. The sample records roughly 200,000 distinct CDR3 sequences, roughly 9% being singletons. The sequencing here drew on PBMCs from the stem cell graft donor, taken from the stem cell graft. The origin of the receptors is a human donor who donated a stem cell graft to a child with acute lymphoblastic leukemia.

The chain employs TRBV27 and TRBJ1-2, with D perhaps matching TRBD1 (6 bases). CDR1 is MNHEY, CDR2 SMNVEV, per germline (reference sequence). V was cut by 5 bases and J by 8 bases, with 21 bases left in between. The CDR3 length is 15 residues. CDR3 sequence: CASSGQRAYSGGYTF. Written as DNA, the CDR3 is TGTGCCAGCAGTGGACAGAGAGCTTATTCTGGAGGCTACACCTTC.

This clonotype has at least ten counts. The rearrangement uses TRBV20-1 and TRBJ1-2; 7 bases line up with TRBD1. The CDR3 totals 15 residues. Losses at the gene ends were 1 base for V and 0 bases for J; bases not matched to a gene: 5. Germline loops: CDR1 DFQATT, CDR2 SNEGSKA (reference sequence). For the CDR3, the DNA is TGCAGTGCTAGAGCAACAGGGGCCCCTAACTATGGCTACACCTTC. Its protein is CSARATGAPNYGYTF.

This clonotype was found a few times. The chain couples TRBV18 to TRBJ1-3; 8 nucleotides match TRBD1. Germline V lookup: CDR1 KGHSH, CDR2 LQKENI. The CDR3 is 16 amino acids. Losses at the gene ends were 5 bases for V and 3 bases for J; bases not matched to a gene: 9. CDR3 loop: CASSSQQGAGGNTIYF. The CDR3 bases are TGTGCCAGCTCATCACAGCAGGGGGCCGGTGGAAACACCATATATTTT.

The table lists this clonotype with a few counts. The V gene is TRBV6-2 or TRBV6-3, the J gene TRBJ2-3; D is undetermined. This CDR3 contains 14 residues. The germline V gene encodes CDR1 MNHEY and CDR2 SVGEGT. Trimming took off 2 bases at V and 2 bases at J, with 8 bases between the two ends. The CDR3 nucleotides are TGTGCCAGCAGTTACGATCAAATCACAGATACGCAGTATTTT. Translating gives CASSYDQITDTQYF.

The sample holds many counts of this clonotype. The V call is TRBV4-1, the J call TRBJ2-7; 9 bases are a match to TRBD1. The ends lost 0 bases at V and 4 bases at J; junction bases unmatched: 10. The CDR3 runs 17 residues. Looked up from germline, CDR1 is MGHRA and CDR2 is YSYEKL. CDR3 DNA sequence: TGCGCCAGCAGCCAAGACAACGACGGGACAGGGATTTACGAGCAGTACTTC. Residues: CASSQDNDGTGIYEQYF.

This clonotype was picked up a small number of times. This chain links TRBV11-2 with TRBJ1-1; no definite D call. The CDR3 has 15 amino acids. The V gene lost 5 bases and the J gene lost 4 bases, with 17 bases spanning the gap. Germline values: CDR1 SGHAT, CDR2 FQNNGV. The CDR3 spells CASSHMPDVGTEAFF. The CDR3 bases are TGTGCCAGCAGCCATATGCCGGATGTGGGCACTGAAGCTTTCTTT.

This chain connects TRBV27 to TRBJ1-4, with D uncertain. Germline CDR1 is MNHEY and CDR2 is SMNVEV (reference sequence). The V end was cut by 0 bases, the J end by 1 base, with 12 bases between. The CDR3 has 17 residues. CDR3 sequence (DNA): TGTGCCAGCAGTTTATCCATAGGGTCGGGAACTAATGAAAAACTGTTTTTT. This translates into CASSLSIGSGTNEKLFF.

This clonotype turned up a few times. The J gene is TRBJ2-5, the V gene TRBV20-1, with 9 bases lining up with TRBD2. CDR1 DFQATT and CDR2 SNEGSKA come from the germline V gene (reference sequence). The CDR3 consists of 13 residues. Germline trimming cut 3 bases from V and 3 bases from J; bases unmatched to any gene: 2. The CDR3 reads CSASAGGEETQYF. In DNA form, the CDR3 reads TGCAGTGCTAGTGCGGGGGGGGAAGAGACCCAGTACTTC.

Worth noting for this clonotype: A much more abundant neighbour one base away suggests this may be a read error. The conserved phenylalanine or tryptophan is not found at the CDR3 terminus, so this likely reflects a read error. CDR3 sequence (DNA): TGCAGTGCTCCCAGTTACTATGGCTACACCTGC. Translation: CSAPSYYGYTC. The V and J genes are TRBV20-1 and TRBJ1-2; D is uncertain. Per germline, CDR1 DFQATT and CDR2 SNEGSKA (reference sequence). Trimming stripped 5 bases from V and 3 bases from J, with 7 bases between. The CDR3 is made up of 11 amino acids.

This clonotype has only a few counts. The chain carries TRBV20-1 and TRBJ2-2, with 9 bases fitting TRBD1. J gave up 9 bases and V 3 bases, and 8 bases lay outside the gene matches. Looked up from germline, CDR1 is DFQATT and CDR2 is SNEGSKA (reference sequence). The CDR3 loop spans 14 amino acids. CDR3 nucleotide sequence: TGCAGTGCTAGGGGGGGGGGACAGGGCCGGGAGCTGTTTTTT. Amino acid sequence: CSARGGGQGRELFF.